This T cell receptor beta chain was identified during a study of blood T cell repertoires in COVID-19. The table came from immunoSEQ multiplex PCR; TCRdb's copy has only in-frame clones and leaves some out. The repertoire includes around 300,000 clones, approximately 88% of them detected once, and 0.94% sits in the top ten. The length of the CDR3 is 14 residues. Between the trimmed V and J ends, which lost 1 base and 3 bases, there was a span of 10 bases. CDR1 SEHNR and CDR2 FQNEAQ come from the germline V gene (reference sequence). This clone has a single count. This TCR was recovered from a woman between 40 and 55 years old who had recovered from COVID-19. Sequenced input: peripheral blood. The rearrangement links TRBV7-9 to TRBJ2-7; possibly TRBD2 for D (6 bases). The CDR3 spells CASSLGGEGYEQYF. The CDR3 DNA follows: TGTGCCAGCAGCTTAGGGGGGGAAGGCTACGAGCAGTACTTC.